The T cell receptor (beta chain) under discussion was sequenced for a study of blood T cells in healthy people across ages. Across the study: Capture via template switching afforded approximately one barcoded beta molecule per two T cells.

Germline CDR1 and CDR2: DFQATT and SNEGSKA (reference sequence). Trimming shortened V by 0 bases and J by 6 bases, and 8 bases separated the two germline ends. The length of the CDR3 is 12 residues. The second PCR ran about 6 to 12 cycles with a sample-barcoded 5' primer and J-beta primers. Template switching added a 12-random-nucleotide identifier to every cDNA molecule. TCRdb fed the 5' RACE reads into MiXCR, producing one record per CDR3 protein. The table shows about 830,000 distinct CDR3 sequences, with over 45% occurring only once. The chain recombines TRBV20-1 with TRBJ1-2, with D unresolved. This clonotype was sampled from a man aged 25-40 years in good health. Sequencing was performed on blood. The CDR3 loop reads CSARDSSNGYTF. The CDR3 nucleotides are TGCAGTGCTAGAGACAGTTCGAATGGCTACACCTTC.